The sequence of this T cell receptor beta chain was determined in a study of human T cells and chemical hapten exposure (dated by TCRdb to the early 2020s). Looking at the study overall: For sensitization, 2% DPC in acetone was applied to a 2 cm by 2 cm area of upper inner arm skin. Patch testing on the upper back used Finn chambers containing 0.01% DPC, with scoring done after 6 days according to International Contact Dermatitis Research Group standards. Patient blood was sampled pre-sensitization (week 0) and at 2, 6 and about 24 weeks after DPC sensitization. Libraries were combined into a pool for sequencing, and differences in TCR yield between samples came mainly from small differences in library volumes within the pool. The study tracked peripheral blood TCR repertoire changes in vivo during primary and secondary sensitization to the hapten diphenylcyclopropenone (DPC) in alopecia patients. Blood for TCR sequencing was provided by twenty-nine alopecia patients at one to four time points (pre-sensitization, 2, 6 and 24 weeks). Most of the patients in the cohort were female, and the cohort covered alopecia areata with under or over 50% scalp involvement, alopecia totalis and alopecia universalis. Weekly therapeutic DPC doses were additionally applied to the scalp of patients throughout the roughly 24-week study period. The paper as a whole reports these results and caveats: DPC sensitization did not change how many TCRs were above 1 in 1000 frequency, and no evidence was found of alterations in global repertoire structure. Repeated subsampling changed both the strength of the expansion versus patch-test correlation and the threshold at which the correlation became significant. The number of PT1 expanded TCRs positively correlated with patch test score, significant at thresholds 8, 16 and 32 but not 4. Compared with pre-sensitization or healthy control sets, expanded TCRs formed significantly more large CDR3 similarity clusters, which is consistent with antigen-driven responses. Because every patient had alopecia, a presumed autoimmune disease, the patients' immune response might differ from that of healthy individuals.

Library creation used RACE. These reads were obtained on a NextSeq 500. During library preparation, unique molecular identifiers were attached to individual cDNA molecules so that TCRs could be counted in a quantitative, reproducible way. Both TCR alpha and TCR beta chains were sequenced from each blood RNA sample. For the original study's pipeline: Samples had a median of approximately 96,000 TCRs, with a range from roughly 23,224 to 700,000. The Decombinator software suite was used to annotate the V, J and CDR3 of the TCR reads. Every sample was subsampled to the same number of TCRs (28,000) for the PS versus PT1 abundance plots. Expanded TCRs were defined as absent before sensitization and observed at least eight times at the 2-week time point. In-frame beta chains were kept once TCRdb had trimmed the public reads at Q25 with fastp and called clones with MiXCR. For every CDR3 protein sequence, its rows merge into one entry that carries the most common genes and DNA. The V and J calls were not made by the authors but by TCRdb's processing. In all, the sample holds 70,000 to 95,000 distinct CDR3 sequences, and about 6.6% of those were seen once. Clones ranked in the top ten supply about 1.5% of the sample.

The CDR3 starts with the cysteine, ends with the phenylalanine, and has 20 residues. Only the CDR3 part of the read is kept: 60 bases, read in frame from the first base. The germline V gene encodes CDR1 SNHLY and CDR2 FYNNEI. This clonotype was counted between two and nine times. Its specific antigen is unknown. At one end the junction does not follow the germline gene, possibly because of a read error. The sample's time point label, in plain terms: patch test 2, 6 weeks after DPC sensitization. The sample's treatment or condition label is to be understood as: therapeutic diphenylcyclopropenone sensitization with weekly scalp DPC. At each patch-test visit, blood was drawn before the patch test was applied. Patients were considered eligible if aged 18 to 70, diagnosed with alopecia and deemed suitable for DPC therapy, and patients were excluded if pregnant. Total RNA was extracted from unfractionated whole blood collected in Tempus Blood RNA tubes.

The sequence is built from TRBV2 and TRBJ2-6; a stretch of 9 junction bases matches TRBD2. The sample in question was whole blood, obtained in connection with sensitization to the hapten diphenylcyclopropenone (DPC). The receptor was derived from a woman in her thirties with alopecia areata. Some clones in this sample may be carry-over from other donors' samples. In nucleotides, the sequence is TGTGCCAGCATTCAGGTCCCTAGGGTAGCGGGGGACCCTGGGGCCAACGTCCTGAATTTC. It is translated as CASIQVPRVAGDPGANVLNF.